This T cell receptor (beta chain) was recovered during a study of tumor-infiltrating lymphocytes in oesophageal squamous cell carcinoma. TCRdb re-derived calls from the PCR reads in MiXCR, one entry per CDR3 protein. The profile shows approximately 10,000 distinct CDR3 sequences, around half of them singletons. J gave up 8 bases and V 4 bases, and 6 bases lay outside the gene matches. The CDR3 runs to 14 residues. The sample was esophageal tumor tissue. This TCR was sampled from a male donor with esophageal squamous cell carcinoma. The chain couples TRBV12-3 or TRBV12-4 to TRBJ2-1; TRBD1 aligns across 9 bases. The CDR3 DNA sequence: TGTGCCAGCAGTTATAGACAGGGGGGTGATGAGCAGTTCTTC. Protein product: CASSYRQGGDEQFF.